Only one count was recorded for the clone carrying this TCR beta chain. Its antigen is currently unknown. These data originate in a study of shared clonotypes between healthy human individuals. Study-wide results and caveats: Large sequencing depth failed to make sorted-subset sequencing complete, rarefaction showed.

Trimming removed 9 bases from V and 2 bases from J, with 17 bases in between. Germline loops: CDR1 MNHNS, CDR2 SASEGT. The CDR3 is made up of 14 amino acids. Clones were sequenced by immunoSEQ multiplex PCR, and TCRdb holds only the in-frame ones, with some missing. This table has approximately 180,000 clones, about 93% appearing once. This clonotype was obtained from a woman aged 25 to 39 in good health. What was sequenced was naive CD4+ T cells sorted from blood. The subset is: CD45RA+ positively selected. The chain recombines TRBV6-1 with TRBJ2-7; weak D call: TRBD2 (6 bases). CDR3 in DNA: TGTGCCAGTAGAGATAGCGGCCCCCCCTACGAGCAGTACTTC. This gives the protein CASRDSGPPYEQYF.